This T cell receptor beta chain was identified in a study of T cell responses to AZD1222 COVID-19 vaccine. Findings and caveats of the study: No repertoire was sampled before or during the peak T cell response, only after it. Spike-spanning, vaccine-associated CD4 TCRs were dominant at 160-218 and 743-854.

About this clone: Antigen: not known.

The assay was immunoSEQ multiplex PCR, and TCRdb's table has in-frame clones only and misses some. The data show tens of thousands of clones, 70% to 90% seen once. This receptor was taken from an adult who received the AZD1222 COVID-19 vaccine. Sequenced here: peripheral blood, sampled 28 days after the second AZD1222 dose.

CDR3 region: CASSLIWTGQQTEAFF. The CDR3 coding sequence is TGTGCCAGCAGCCTAATCTGGACGGGACAGCAGACTGAAGCTTTCTTT. J is TRBJ1-1 and V is TRBV5-5; 7 nucleotides agree with TRBD1. Losses at the gene ends were 4 bases for V and 5 bases for J; bases not matched to a gene: 14. There are 16 residues in the CDR3. In germline, CDR1 is SGHKS, CDR2 YYEKEE (reference sequence).